Listed below are T cell receptor beta chains from one sample, sequenced in a study of T cell responses to AZD1222 COVID-19 vaccine. Profiling relied on immunoSEQ multiplex PCR, and the TCRdb table lists in-frame clones only, not all of them. Among about 140,000 clones listed, roughly 85% were seen once. The sequencing here drew on peripheral blood, taken 28 days after the second dose of the MenACWY control vaccine. These receptors all stem from an adult who received the MenACWY meningococcal vaccine as a control. The CDR3 runs from the conserved cysteine through the conserved F or W. D genes are given only for firm matches. Size values are once, few and many counts, or a class for expanded clones, and some rows have none.

V	J	D	length	size	DNA	CDR3
TRBV5-6	TRBJ1-5	TRBD1	15	.	TGTGCCAGCAGCCTCGGACAGGGAGGCAATCAGCCCCAGCATTTT	CASSLGQGGNQPQHF
TRBV28	TRBJ1-5	TRBD1	13	.	TGTGCCACCGCGGACAGGGCACGTCAGCCCCAGCATTTT	CATADRARQPQHF
TRBV2	TRBJ1-5	.	14	.	TGTGCCAGCAGTGGCCCGCCAGGAAATCAGCCCCAGCATTTT	CASSGPPGNQPQHF
TRBV5-4	TRBJ1-1	TRBD1	15	.	TGTGCCAGCAGCCCTAGAGGGGGCGCCTCCACTGAAGCTTTCTTT	CASSPRGGASTEAFF
TRBV4-2	TRBJ1-3	.	16	few	TGTGCCAGCAGCCAAGATCCGGGGACAAGAGGTAACACCATATATTTT	CASSQDPGTRGNTIYF
TRBV3-1/TRBV3-2	TRBJ2-5	TRBD2	15	.	TGTGCCAGCAGCCAGCGGCGGGGGGGCCTTGAGACCCAGTACTTC	CASSQRRGGLETQYF
TRBV5-1	TRBJ1-6	TRBD1	15	.	TGCGCCAGCAGCCCGGGACAGATGTGGAATTCACCCCTCCACTTT	CASSPGQMWNSPLHF
TRBV5-4	TRBJ2-2	TRBD2	14	.	TGTGCCAGCTCCGGGACTAGGCTTACCGGGGAGCTGTTTTTT	CASSGTRLTGELFF
TRBV6-2/TRBV6-3	TRBJ1-5	.	13	.	TGTGCCAGCAGTTACGAGAGGTATCAGCCCCAGCATTTT	CASSYERYQPQHF
TRBV3-1/TRBV3-2	TRBJ1-1	.	13	.	TGTGCCAGCAGCCAAGTCAGTGGGACTGAAGCTTTCTTT	CASSQVSGTEAFF
TRBV12-3/TRBV12-4	TRBJ2-7	TRBD1	13	once	TGTGCCAGCAGTGGGACAGTCGCCTACGAGCAGTACTTC	CASSGTVAYEQYF
TRBV18	TRBJ1-2	TRBD1	12	few	TGTGCCAGCTCAGGACAGGGGGAAGGCTACACCTTC	CASSGQGEGYTF
TRBV4-3	TRBJ2-5	TRBD2	17	.	TGCGCCAGCAGCCAAGCCCACCGGACTAGCGGACAAGAGACCCAGTACTTC	CASSQAHRTSGQETQYF
TRBV2	TRBJ2-3	.	15	.	TGTGCCAGCAGTCGTCTGGAGGGTAACACAGATACGCAGTATTTT	CASSRLEGNTDTQYF
TRBV9	TRBJ1-4	.	15	.	TGTGCCAGCAAGACGGGTAGAGGGTCCAGTGAAAAACTGTTTTTT	CASKTGRGSSEKLFF
TRBV5-4	TRBJ1-3	TRBD1	14	.	TGTGCCAGCAGGGCCGGGACAGATGGAAACACCATATATTTT	CASRAGTDGNTIYF
TRBV3-1/TRBV3-2	TRBJ2-1	TRBD2	16	.	TGTGCCAGCAGCCAAGATAGGCTAGCGGGGGACGATGAGCAGTTCTTC	CASSQDRLAGDDEQFF
TRBV28	TRBJ2-2	.	14	.	TGTGCCAGCAGTTTACCACGTGGGGCCGGGGAGCTGTTTTTT	CASSLPRGAGELFF
TRBV28	TRBJ2-6	.	15	.	TGTGCCAGCAGTACGGGGGCTGCCGGGGCCAACGTCCTGACTTTC	CASSTGAAGANVLTF
TRBV7-3	TRBJ2-7	.	13	few	TGTGCCAGCGGCTTCGCCGGGGCCACCGAGCAGTACTTC	CASGFAGATEQYF
TRBV7-8	TRBJ2-2	.	15	.	TGTGCCAGCAGTCAGGGGTGGGGCAGCACCGGGGAGCTGTTTTTT	CASSQGWGSTGELFF
TRBV5-1	TRBJ2-4	.	13	.	TGCGCCAGCAGCTTATCAGGTCCCAACATTCAGTACTTC	CASSLSGPNIQYF
TRBV6-6	TRBJ2-2	TRBD1	15	.	TGTGCCAGCAGCCGGGACAGGGTGTACCAGCGGGAGCTGTTTTTT	CASSRDRVYQRELFF
TRBV25-1	TRBJ2-5	.	12	few	TGTGCCAGCAGTGAGTTCGGAGAGACCCAGTACTTC	CASSEFGETQYF
TRBV6-4	TRBJ1-4	.	16	.	TGTGCCAGCACCATTAATTTGGGCGCAACTAATGAAAAACTGTTTTTT	CASTINLGATNEKLFF
TRBV19	TRBJ2-3	.	15	.	TGTGCCACCCTTGCCGGGACAATGAGCACAGATACGCAGTATTTT	CATLAGTMSTDTQYF
TRBV3-1/TRBV3-2	TRBJ2-1	TRBD1	14	.	TGTGCCAGCAGCCCCGAGAGGGACAGCAATGAGCAGTTCTTC	CASSPERDSNEQFF
TRBV6-5	TRBJ1-1	.	13	.	TGTGCCAGCAGTCCAGAGATGAACACTGAAGCTTTCTTT	CASSPEMNTEAFF
TRBV3-1/TRBV3-2	TRBJ1-3	.	13	.	TGTGCCAGCAGCCAAGTAGCAGGAAACACCATATATTTT	CASSQVAGNTIYF
TRBV9	TRBJ2-1	.	15	.	TGTGCCAGCAGCGTAGTGGGAGGGGGCTACAATGAGCAGTTCTTC	CASSVVGGGYNEQFF
TRBV4-1	TRBJ1-3	.	16	.	TGCGCCAGCAGCCAAGTAGCAGGGGCCTCTGGAAACACCATATATTTT	CASSQVAGASGNTIYF
TRBV28	TRBJ2-1	TRBD2	15	once	TGTGCCAGCAGTCTCTTAGCGGGCTCCTACAATGAGCAGTTCTTC	CASSLLAGSYNEQFF
TRBV4-3	TRBJ1-2	.	16	.	TGCGCCAGCAGCCCCGTAAAAATACTCTACAGCTATGGCTACACCTTC	CASSPVKILYSYGYTF
TRBV3-1/TRBV3-2	TRBJ1-5	TRBD1	14	.	TGTGCCAGCAGCCCGACAGGGGGCAATCAGCCCCAGCATTTT	CASSPTGGNQPQHF
TRBV18	TRBJ1-2	.	15	.	TGTGCCAGCTCACCCTCACAGGGCAGTAACTATGGCTACACCTTC	CASSPSQGSNYGYTF
TRBV5-1	TRBJ2-1	TRBD2	18	.	TGCGCCAGCAGCTCGGGACTAGCGGGGGTCAGCTCCTACAATGAGCAGTTCTTC	CASSSGLAGVSSYNEQFF
TRBV6-1	TRBJ1-1	.	12	.	TGTGCCAGCAGTGAACAGGCCACTGAAGCTTTCTTT	CASSEQATEAFF
TRBV5-1	TRBJ1-5	.	15	.	TGCGCCAGCAGCTTGGACAGTAACATCAATCAGCCCCAGCATTTT	CASSLDSNINQPQHF
TRBV10-3	TRBJ2-5	.	13	.	TGTGCCATCAGTCCGCAGGGCCCAGAGACCCAGTACTTC	CAISPQGPETQYF
TRBV6-6	TRBJ1-3	.	15	.	TGTGCCAGCAGTGATGAAATAAGCTCTGGAAACACCATATATTTT	CASSDEISSGNTIYF
TRBV3-1/TRBV3-2	TRBJ1-1	.	13	once	TGTGCCAGCAGCCAGAAAGGGGCCACTGAAGCTTTCTTT	CASSQKGATEAFF
TRBV19	TRBJ2-3	.	17	few	TGTGCCAGTAGTTTCACCTCCCGGACCACTAGCACAGATACGCAGTATTTT	CASSFTSRTTSTDTQYF
TRBV30	TRBJ1-1	.	12	.	TGTGCCTGGGGCCGGGGAGCCACTGAAGCTTTCTTT	CAWGRGATEAFF
TRBV5-5	TRBJ2-2	.	14	.	TGTGCCAGCAGCTTGAGTACTTGGGACGGGGAGCTGTTTTTT	CASSLSTWDGELFF
TRBV24-1	TRBJ2-2	.	17	.	TGTGCCACCAGTGTCACTGCGAAGGCCTTGAACACCGGGGAGCTGTTTTTT	CATSVTAKALNTGELFF
TRBV6-1	TRBJ2-1	.	12	.	TGTGCCAGCAGTGAACTGCCTATTGAGCAGTTCTTC	CASSELPIEQFF
TRBV2	TRBJ1-5	.	18	.	TGTGCCAGCAAGGTGTGGCACGGAAACGATCCGAGCAATCAGCCCCAGCATTTT	CASKVWHGNDPSNQPQHF
TRBV5-6	TRBJ1-5	.	18	.	TGTGCCAGCAGCTTGGTTGCTCCCCACGGGCCAGGCAATCAGCCCCAGCATTTT	CASSLVAPHGPGNQPQHF
TRBV7-8	TRBJ2-1	.	16	.	TGTGCCAGCAGCCCTACCCGGGACGGCTCCTACAATGAGCAGTTCTTC	CASSPTRDGSYNEQFF
TRBV10-3	TRBJ1-4	.	15	.	TGTGCCATCAGTGAGTCAGGGGCAATTGGCGAAAAACTGTTTTTT	CAISESGAIGEKLFF